This passage covers 6 T cell receptor beta chains from one sample sequenced in a study of HIV-infected patients and healthy controls. cDNA was made from approximately 500 ng RNA using alpha and beta constant primers. Using multiplexing indices, alpha and beta chain libraries were generated apart by chain-specific third strand synthesis. TCRdb reanalysed the 5' RACE reads using MiXCR and keeps one entry per CDR3 protein. The sample shows around 8,000 distinct CDR3 sequences, approximately 6.7% of them seen only once. Follow-up blood was drawn about 14 weeks, roughly three months, after antiretroviral therapy began. All unsorted peripheral T cells were captured because whole blood was used without fractionation. Material: blood, obtained during antiretroviral therapy. The receptors originated from an adult with HIV infection.

This clonotype appeared many times. Because the library targeted alpha chains, this beta chain is an off-target read whose size means little. This CDR3 is CSAQGDPYEQYF. The CDR3 nucleotides read TGCAGCGCACAGGGGGACCCCTACGAGCAGTACTTC. The chain couples TRBV29-1 to TRBJ2-7, with TRBD1 matching over 8 bases. The J segment lost 2 bases and the V segment lost 7 bases, leaving 4 bases of the junction unmatched. Germline V gene data show CDR1 as SQVTM and CDR2 as ANQGSEA. The CDR3 spans 12 residues.

A word on this clonotype: Because the library targeted alpha chains, this beta chain is an off-target read whose size means little. V is TRBV28 and J is TRBJ2-7, with TRBD1 matching over 8 bases. Germline CDR1 MDHEN, CDR2 SYDVKM. J lost 6 bases, V lost 7 bases, and 8 bases had no gene match. The CDR3 is 13 residues long. The CDR3 reads CASTRQGAFEQYF. The CDR3 DNA sequence: TGTGCCAGCACCCGGCAGGGGGCCTTCGAGCAGTACTTC.

By share of the sample, this clonotype is medium-sized (0.01 to 0.1%). This beta chain is off target for a library built for alpha chains, so its abundance means little. The chain couples TRBV20-1 to TRBJ2-3; 15 positions match TRBD2. The CDR3 contains 14 residues. V was clipped by 5 bases and J by 3 bases; unmatched bases: 0. The germline V gene has CDR1 DFQATT and CDR2 SNEGSKA (reference sequence). The CDR3: CSAGLAGGTDTQYF. For the CDR3, the DNA is TGCAGTGCTGGACTAGCGGGGGGGACAGATACGCAGTATTTT.

This clonotype was picked up a small number of times. Found in a library prepared for alpha chains, this beta chain is an off-target read, and its abundance has little meaning. The chain has TRBV15 and TRBJ2-3, with 12 bases aligning to TRBD2. The CDR3 is 16 residues long. The germline CDR1 and CDR2 sequences are LNHNV and YYDKDF (reference sequence). With V trimmed by 1 base and J by 7 bases, 6 bases remained unmatched. DNA of the CDR3: TGTGCCACCAGCAGAGCGGCTAGCGGGAGGGTGAATACGCAGTATTTT. This gives the protein CATSRAASGRVNTQYF.

This clonotype came up many times. A library prepared for alpha chains yielded this beta chain as an off-target read; its size is of little meaning. This chain links TRBV5-1 with TRBJ2-1; D perhaps matches TRBD2 (7 bases). The CDR3 loop spans 16 amino acids. Germline V CDR1 and CDR2: SGHRS, YFSETQ. The V end was cut by 0 bases, the J end by 5 bases, with 15 bases between. The CDR3 bases are TGCGCCAGCAGCTTGGCGTGGGGGGGCCTCGACAATGAGCAGTTCTTC. Its translation is CASSLAWGGLDNEQFF. The full variable domain, in which reference TRBV5-1 and TRBJ2-1 provide the parts outside the CDR3, is KAGVTQTPRYLIKTRGQQVTLSCSPISGHRSVSWYQQTPGQGLQFLFEYFSETQRNKGNFPGRFSGRQFSNSRSEMNVSTLELGDSALYLCASSLAWGGLDNEQFFGPGTRLTVL.

By sample fraction, this clonotype is medium-sized. The size of this beta chain means little, since it is a stray read in a library made for alpha chains. The chain links TRBV2 to TRBJ2-7, with TRBD1 as a possible D gene (6 bases). The germline V gene has CDR1 SNHLY and CDR2 FYNNEI. The CDR3 totals 12 residues. Trimming pared 6 bases from V and 2 bases from J, leaving 8 bases between. CDR3 sequence reads: CASRGGTYEQYF. The CDR3 DNA reads as TGTGCCAGCAGAGGGGGTACCTACGAGCAGTACTTC.